This T cell receptor beta chain came from a study of T cells in Graves' hyperthyroidism and ophthalmopathy. In this sample, this clonotype turned up a few times. CDR1 and CDR2 (germline): DFQATT, SNEGSKA (reference sequence). CDR3 length equals 13 residues. The trim removed 0 bases at V and 4 bases at J, leaving 2 bases unmatched. It was RNA transcripts that yielded the amplified TCR beta CDR3 regions. Using the HTBI primer set, a first-round RT-PCR was run on the TCR CDR3. TCRdb re-analysed the multiplex PCR reads in MiXCR, keeping a single row per CDR3 protein. This sample has hundreds of thousands of distinct CDR3 sequences, with less than 25% found just once.

The sequenced sample was blood. The chain links TRBV20-1 to TRBJ2-5, with TRBD1 identical over 7 bases. This TCR was sampled from a young man with Graves' ophthalmopathy. CDR3 coding DNA: TGCAGTGCTAGAGATCAGGGGGTAGAGACCCAGTACTTC. Its protein product is CSARDQGVETQYF.